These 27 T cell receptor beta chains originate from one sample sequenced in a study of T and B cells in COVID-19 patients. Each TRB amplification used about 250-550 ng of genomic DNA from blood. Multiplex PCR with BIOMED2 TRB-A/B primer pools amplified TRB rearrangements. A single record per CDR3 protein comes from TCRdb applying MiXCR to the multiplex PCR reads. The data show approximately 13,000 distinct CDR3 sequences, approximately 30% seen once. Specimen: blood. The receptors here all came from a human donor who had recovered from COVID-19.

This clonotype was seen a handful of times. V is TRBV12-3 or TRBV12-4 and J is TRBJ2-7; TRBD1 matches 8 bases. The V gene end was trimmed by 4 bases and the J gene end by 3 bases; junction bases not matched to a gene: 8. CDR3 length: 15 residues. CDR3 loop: CASSYTGGIGYEQYF. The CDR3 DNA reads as TGTGCCAGCAGTTACACAGGGGGTATAGGCTACGAGCAGTACTTC.

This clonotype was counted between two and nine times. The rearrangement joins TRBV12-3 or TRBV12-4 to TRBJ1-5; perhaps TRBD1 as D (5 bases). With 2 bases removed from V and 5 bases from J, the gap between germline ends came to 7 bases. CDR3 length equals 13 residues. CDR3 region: CASSLRGYQPQHF. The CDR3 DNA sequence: TGTGCCAGCAGTTTAAGGGGCTATCAGCCCCAGCATTTT.

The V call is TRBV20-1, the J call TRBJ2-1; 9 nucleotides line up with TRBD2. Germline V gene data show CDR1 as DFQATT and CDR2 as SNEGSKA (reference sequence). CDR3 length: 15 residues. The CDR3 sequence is CSSIRLLGLANEQFF. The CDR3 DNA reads TGCAGCTCTATCCGGCTCCTGGGACTAGCAAATGAGCAGTTCTTC.

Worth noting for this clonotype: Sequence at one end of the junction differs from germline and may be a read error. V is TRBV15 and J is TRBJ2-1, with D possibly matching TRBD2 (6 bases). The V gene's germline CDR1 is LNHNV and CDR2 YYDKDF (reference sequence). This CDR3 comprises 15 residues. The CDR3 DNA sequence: TGTGCCACCAGGAGAGATCGAGCGGGCCCCTACGAGCAGTTCTTC. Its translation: CATRRDRAGPYEQFF. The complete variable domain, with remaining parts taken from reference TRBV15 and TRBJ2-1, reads DAMVIQNPRYQVTQFGKPVTLSCSQTLNHNVMYWYQQKSSQAPKLLFHYYDKDFNNEADTPDNFQSRRPNTSFCFLDIRSPGLGDTAMYLCATRRDRAGPYEQFFGPGTRLTVL.

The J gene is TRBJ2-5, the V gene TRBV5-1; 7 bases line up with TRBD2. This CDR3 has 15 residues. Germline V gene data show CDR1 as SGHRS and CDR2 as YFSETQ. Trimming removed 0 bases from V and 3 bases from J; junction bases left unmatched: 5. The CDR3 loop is CASSLAPGGEETQYF. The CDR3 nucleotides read TGCGCCAGCAGCTTGGCCCCGGGGGGTGAAGAGACCCAGTACTTC.

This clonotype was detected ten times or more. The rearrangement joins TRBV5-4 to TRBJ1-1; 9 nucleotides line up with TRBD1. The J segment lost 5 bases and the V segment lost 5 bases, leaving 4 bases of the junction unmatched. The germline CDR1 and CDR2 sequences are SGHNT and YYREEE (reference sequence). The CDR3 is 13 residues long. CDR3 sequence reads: CASSFGQGTEAFF. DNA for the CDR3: TGTGCCAGCAGTTTCGGACAGGGGACTGAAGCTTTCTTT.

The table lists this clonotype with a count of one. The CDR3 sequence is CASSQDPQARTGELFF. CDR3 nucleotide sequence: TGTGCCAGCAGCCAAGATCCCCAGGCGCGTACCGGGGAGCTGTTTTTT. The genes are TRBV4-2 and TRBJ2-2; D gene uncertain. There are 16 residues in the CDR3. The V gene lost 0 bases and the J gene lost 5 bases, with 13 bases spanning the gap. Per the germline V gene, CDR1 is LGHNA and CDR2 is YNFKEQ.

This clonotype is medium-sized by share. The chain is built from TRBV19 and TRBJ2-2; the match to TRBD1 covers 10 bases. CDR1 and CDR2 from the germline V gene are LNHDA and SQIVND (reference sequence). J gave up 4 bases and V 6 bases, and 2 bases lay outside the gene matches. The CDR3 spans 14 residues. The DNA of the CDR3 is TGTGCCAGTAGGTGGGACAGGGGCACCGGGGAGCTGTTTTTT. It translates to CASRWDRGTGELFF.

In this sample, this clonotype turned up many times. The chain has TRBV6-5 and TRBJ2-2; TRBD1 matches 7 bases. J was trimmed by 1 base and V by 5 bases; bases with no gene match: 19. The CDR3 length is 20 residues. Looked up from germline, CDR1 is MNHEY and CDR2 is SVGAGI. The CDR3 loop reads CASSTDEITDRPVNTGELFF. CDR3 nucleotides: TGTGCCAGCAGTACCGACGAAATAACGGACAGGCCCGTGAACACCGGGGAGCTGTTTTTT.

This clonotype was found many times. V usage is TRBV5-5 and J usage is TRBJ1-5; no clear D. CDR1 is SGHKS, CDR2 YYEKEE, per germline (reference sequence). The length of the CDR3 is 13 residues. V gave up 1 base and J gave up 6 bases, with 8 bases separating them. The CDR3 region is CASSLSRSQPQHF. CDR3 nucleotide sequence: TGTGCCAGCAGCTTGTCCAGAAGTCAGCCCCAGCATTTT.

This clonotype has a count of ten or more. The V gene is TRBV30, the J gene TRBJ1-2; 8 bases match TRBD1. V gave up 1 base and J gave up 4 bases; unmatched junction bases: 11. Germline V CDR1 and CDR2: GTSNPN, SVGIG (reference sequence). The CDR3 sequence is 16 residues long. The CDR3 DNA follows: TGTGCCTGGAGTGCACTCGGACAGGGAGACGGCTATGGCTACACCTTC. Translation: CAWSALGQGDGYGYTF.

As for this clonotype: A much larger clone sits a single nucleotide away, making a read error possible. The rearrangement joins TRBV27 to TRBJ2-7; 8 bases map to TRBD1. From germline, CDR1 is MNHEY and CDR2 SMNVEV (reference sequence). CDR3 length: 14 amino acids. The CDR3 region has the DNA TGTACCAGCAGTCCCAGGGGGCTAGGATACGAGCAGTACTTC. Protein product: CTSSPRGLGYEQYF.

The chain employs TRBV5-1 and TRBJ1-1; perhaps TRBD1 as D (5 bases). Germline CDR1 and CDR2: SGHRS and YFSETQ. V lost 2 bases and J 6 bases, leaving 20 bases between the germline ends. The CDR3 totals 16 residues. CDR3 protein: CASSLNGGGGVAEAFF. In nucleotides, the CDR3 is TGCGCCAGCAGCTTAAATGGTGGTGGGGGAGTCGCTGAAGCTTTCTTT.

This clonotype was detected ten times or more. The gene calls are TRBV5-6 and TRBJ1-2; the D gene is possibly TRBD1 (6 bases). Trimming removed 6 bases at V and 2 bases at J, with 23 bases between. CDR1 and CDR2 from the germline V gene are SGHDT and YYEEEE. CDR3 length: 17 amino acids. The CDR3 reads CASTLRGYGTHNYGYTF. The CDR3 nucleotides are TGTGCCAGCACCCTACGAGGGTACGGGACACACAACTATGGCTACACCTTC.

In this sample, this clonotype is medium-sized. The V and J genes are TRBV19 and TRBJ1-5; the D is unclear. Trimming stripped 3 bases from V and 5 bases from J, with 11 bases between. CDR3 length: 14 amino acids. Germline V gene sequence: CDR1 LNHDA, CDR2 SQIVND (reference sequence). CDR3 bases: TGTGCCAGTAGTATCGCGGCAGAGCATCAGCCCCAGCATTTT. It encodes CASSIAAEHQPQHF.

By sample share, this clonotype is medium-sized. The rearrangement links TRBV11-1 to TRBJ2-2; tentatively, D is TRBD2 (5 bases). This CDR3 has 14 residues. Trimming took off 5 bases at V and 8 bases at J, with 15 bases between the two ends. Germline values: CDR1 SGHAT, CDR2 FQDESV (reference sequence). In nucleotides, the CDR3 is TGTGCCAGCAGCGTACCGGGGATCGCGGGGGAGCTGTTTTTT. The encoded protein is CASSVPGIAGELFF.

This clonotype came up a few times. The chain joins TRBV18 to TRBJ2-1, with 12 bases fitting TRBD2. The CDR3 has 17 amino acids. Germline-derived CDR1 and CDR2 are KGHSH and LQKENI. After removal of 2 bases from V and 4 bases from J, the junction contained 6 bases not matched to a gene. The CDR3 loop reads CASSPRLAGESYNEQFF. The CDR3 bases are TGTGCCAGCTCACCAAGACTAGCGGGAGAATCTTACAATGAGCAGTTCTTC.

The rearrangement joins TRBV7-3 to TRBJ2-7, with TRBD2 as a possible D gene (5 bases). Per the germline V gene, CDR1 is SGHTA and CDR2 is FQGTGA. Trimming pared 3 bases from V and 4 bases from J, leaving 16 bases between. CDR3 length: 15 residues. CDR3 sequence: CASSFGFGEGYEQYF. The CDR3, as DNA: TGTGCCAGCAGCTTTGGGTTCGGTGAGGGTTACGAGCAGTACTTC.

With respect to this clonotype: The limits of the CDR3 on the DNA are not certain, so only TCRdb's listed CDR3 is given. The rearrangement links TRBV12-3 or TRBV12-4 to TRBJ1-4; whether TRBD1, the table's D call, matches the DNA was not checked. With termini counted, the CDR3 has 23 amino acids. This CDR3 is CASSLAGGFDTQYFGPGWEKLFF.

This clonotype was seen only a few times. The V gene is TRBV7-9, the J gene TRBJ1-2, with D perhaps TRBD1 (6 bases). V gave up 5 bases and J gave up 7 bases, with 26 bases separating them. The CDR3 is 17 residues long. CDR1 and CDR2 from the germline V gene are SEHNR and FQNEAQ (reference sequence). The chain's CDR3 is CASSPRGSTGGARGYTF. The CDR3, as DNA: TGTGCCAGCAGCCCACGAGGTAGTACGGGGGGGGCGCGTGGCTACACCTTC.

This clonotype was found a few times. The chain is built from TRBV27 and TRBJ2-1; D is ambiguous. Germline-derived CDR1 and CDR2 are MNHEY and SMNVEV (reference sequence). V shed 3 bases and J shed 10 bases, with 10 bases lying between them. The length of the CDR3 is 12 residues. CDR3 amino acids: CASSFPLQEQFF. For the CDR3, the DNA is TGTGCCAGCAGTTTTCCTCTCCAGGAGCAGTTCTTC.

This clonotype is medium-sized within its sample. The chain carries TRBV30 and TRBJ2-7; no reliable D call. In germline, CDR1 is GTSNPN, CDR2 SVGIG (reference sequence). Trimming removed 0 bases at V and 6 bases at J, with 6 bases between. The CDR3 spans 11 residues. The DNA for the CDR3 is TGTGCCTGGAGTGTAAACGCCGAGCAGTACTTC. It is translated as CAWSVNAEQYF.

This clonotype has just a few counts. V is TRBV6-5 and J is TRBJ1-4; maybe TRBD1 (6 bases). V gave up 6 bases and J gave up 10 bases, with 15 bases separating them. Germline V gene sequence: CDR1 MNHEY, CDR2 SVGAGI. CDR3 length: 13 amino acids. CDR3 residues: CASSNTGIGKLFF. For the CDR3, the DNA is TGTGCCAGCAGCAATACAGGGATTGGAAAACTGTTTTTT.

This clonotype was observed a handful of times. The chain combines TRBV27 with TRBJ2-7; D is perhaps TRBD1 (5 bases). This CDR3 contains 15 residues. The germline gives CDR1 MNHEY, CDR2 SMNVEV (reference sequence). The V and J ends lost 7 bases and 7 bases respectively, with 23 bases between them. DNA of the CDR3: TGTGCCAGCACCACTTCCGCGGTAGGGGTGACAGAGCAGTACTTC. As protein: CASTTSAVGVTEQYF.

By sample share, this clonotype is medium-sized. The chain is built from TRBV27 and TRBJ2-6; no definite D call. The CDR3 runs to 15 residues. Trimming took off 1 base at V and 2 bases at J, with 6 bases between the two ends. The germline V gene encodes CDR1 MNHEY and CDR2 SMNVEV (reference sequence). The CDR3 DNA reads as TGTGCCAGCAGTTTATGGGATGCTGGGGCCAACGTCCTGACTTTC. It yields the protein CASSLWDAGANVLTF.

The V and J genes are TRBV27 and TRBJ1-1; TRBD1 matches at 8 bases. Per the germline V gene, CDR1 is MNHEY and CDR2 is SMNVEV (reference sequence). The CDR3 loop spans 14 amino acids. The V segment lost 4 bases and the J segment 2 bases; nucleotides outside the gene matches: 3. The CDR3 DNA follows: TGTGCCAGCAGTTCGGGACAGGCTAACACTGAAGCTTTCTTT. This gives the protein CASSSGQANTEAFF.

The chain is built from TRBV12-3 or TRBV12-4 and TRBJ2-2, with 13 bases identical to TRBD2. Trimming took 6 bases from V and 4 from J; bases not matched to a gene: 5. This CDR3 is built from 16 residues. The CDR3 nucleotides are TGTGCCAGCAGCACTAGCGGGGGGGCAACCACCGGGGAGCTGTTTTTT. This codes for CASSTSGGATTGELFF.